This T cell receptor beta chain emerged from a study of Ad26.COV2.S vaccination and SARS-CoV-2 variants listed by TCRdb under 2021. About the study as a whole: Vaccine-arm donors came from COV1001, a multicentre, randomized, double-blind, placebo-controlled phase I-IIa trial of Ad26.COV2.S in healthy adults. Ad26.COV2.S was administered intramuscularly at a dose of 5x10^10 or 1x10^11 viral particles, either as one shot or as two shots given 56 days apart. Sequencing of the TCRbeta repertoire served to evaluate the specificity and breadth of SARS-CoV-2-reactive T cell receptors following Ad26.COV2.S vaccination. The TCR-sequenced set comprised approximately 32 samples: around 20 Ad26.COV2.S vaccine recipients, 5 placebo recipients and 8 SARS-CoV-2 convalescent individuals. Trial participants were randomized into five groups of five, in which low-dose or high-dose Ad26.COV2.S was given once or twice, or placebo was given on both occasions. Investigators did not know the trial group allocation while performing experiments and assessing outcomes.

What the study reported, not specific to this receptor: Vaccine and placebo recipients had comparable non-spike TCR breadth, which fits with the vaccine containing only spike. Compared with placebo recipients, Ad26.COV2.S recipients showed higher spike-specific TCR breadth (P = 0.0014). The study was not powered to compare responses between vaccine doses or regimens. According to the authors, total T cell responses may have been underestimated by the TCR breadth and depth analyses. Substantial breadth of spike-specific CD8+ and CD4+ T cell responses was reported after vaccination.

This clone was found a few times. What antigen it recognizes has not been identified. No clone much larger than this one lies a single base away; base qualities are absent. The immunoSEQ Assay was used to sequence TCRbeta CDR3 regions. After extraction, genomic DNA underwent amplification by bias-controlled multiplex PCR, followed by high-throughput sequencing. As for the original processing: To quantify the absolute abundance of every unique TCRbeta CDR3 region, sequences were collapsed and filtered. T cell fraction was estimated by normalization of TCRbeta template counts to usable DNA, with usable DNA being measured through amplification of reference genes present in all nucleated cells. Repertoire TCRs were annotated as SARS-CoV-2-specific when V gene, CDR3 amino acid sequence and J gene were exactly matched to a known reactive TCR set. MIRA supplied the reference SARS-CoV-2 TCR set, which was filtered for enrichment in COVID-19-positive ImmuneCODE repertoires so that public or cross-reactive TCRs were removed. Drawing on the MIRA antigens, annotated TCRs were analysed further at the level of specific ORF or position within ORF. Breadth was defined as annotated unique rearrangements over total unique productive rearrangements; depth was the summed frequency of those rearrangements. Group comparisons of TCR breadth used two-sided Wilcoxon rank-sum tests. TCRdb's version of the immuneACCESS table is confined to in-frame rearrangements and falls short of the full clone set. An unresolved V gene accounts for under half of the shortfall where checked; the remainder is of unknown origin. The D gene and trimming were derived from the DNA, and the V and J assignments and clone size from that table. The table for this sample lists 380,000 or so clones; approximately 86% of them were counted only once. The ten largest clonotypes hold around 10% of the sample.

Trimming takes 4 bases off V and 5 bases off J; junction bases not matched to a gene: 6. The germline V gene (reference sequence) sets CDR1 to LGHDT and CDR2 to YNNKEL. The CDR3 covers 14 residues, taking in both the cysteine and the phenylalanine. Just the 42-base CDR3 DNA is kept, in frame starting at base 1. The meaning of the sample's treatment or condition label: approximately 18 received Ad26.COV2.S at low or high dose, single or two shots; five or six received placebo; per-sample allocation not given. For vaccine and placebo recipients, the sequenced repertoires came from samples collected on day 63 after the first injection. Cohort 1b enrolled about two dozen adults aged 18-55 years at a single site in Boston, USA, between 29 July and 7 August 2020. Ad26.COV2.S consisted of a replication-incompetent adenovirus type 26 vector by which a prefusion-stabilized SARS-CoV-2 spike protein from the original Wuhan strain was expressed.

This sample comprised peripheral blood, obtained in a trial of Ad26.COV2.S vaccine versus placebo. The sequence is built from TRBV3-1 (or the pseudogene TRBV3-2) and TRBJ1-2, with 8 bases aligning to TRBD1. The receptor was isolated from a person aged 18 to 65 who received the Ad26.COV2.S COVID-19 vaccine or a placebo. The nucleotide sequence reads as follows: TGTGCCAGCAGCCCAGGGGGCTCGGTTTATGGCTACACCTTC. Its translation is CASSPGGSVYGYTF.